This is a list of T cell receptor beta chains from one sample in a study of blood T cell repertoires in COVID-19. Only in-frame clones appear in the TCRdb table, and some are missing; sequencing was by immunoSEQ multiplex PCR. The table has 130,000 or so clones, nearly 70% seen once. Sequencing input: peripheral blood. The receptors come from a woman in her 70s with acute or convalescent COVID-19. CDR3s include the opening cysteine and the closing phenylalanine or tryptophan. The D gene is left open where the match is weak. The size of a clone is reported for some rows only, either as once, few or many, or as a class for expanded clones.

d_gene,v_gene,j_gene,abundance,CDR3aa,CDR3nt
TRBD2,TRBV9,TRBJ2-3,.,CASTQGPSGTADTQYF,TGTGCCAGCACCCAGGGGCCTAGCGGGACTGCAGATACGCAGTATTTT
.,TRBV11-2,TRBJ2-5,.,CASSPISRWGRETQYF,TGTGCCAGCAGCCCCATTTCTCGTTGGGGGCGGGAGACCCAGTACTTC
TRBD1,TRBV5-1,TRBJ2-1,.,CASRTGYSYNEQFF,TGCGCCAGCAGGACAGGGTACTCCTACAATGAGCAGTTCTTC
TRBD1,TRBV7-8,TRBJ2-7,.,CASSYLRDSTEQYF,TGTGCCAGCAGCTACCTCCGGGACAGCACCGAGCAGTACTTC
TRBD1,TRBV4-3,TRBJ1-1,once,CASSQLGQGMTEAFF,TGCGCCAGCAGCCAACTAGGACAGGGCATGACTGAAGCTTTCTTT
TRBD1,TRBV13,TRBJ2-2,many,CASSLKGRQGPGELFF,TGTGCCAGCAGCTTAAAGGGTAGACAGGGCCCCGGGGAGCTGTTTTTT
.,TRBV4-3,TRBJ1-2,.,CASSQDPETPYGYTF,TGCGCCAGCAGCCAAGATCCTGAGACACCCTATGGCTACACCTTC
TRBD2,TRBV7-6,TRBJ2-1,.,CASSSSAGLAAYNEQFF,TGTGCCAGCAGCTCATCCGCCGGACTAGCGGCCTACAATGAGCAGTTCTTC
TRBD1,TRBV6-2/TRBV6-3,TRBJ1-1,.,CASSWTGEGAFF,TGTGCCAGCAGTTGGACAGGGGAGGGAGCTTTCTTT
TRBD2,TRBV2,TRBJ2-6,.,CASSVPRGGLVGANVLTF,TGTGCCAGCAGTGTTCCTCGCGGGGGGCTAGTGGGGGCCAACGTCCTGACTTTC
.,TRBV5-5,TRBJ1-5,.,CASSLEYSNQPQHF,TGTGCCAGCAGCCTTGAGTATAGCAATCAGCCCCAGCATTTT
TRBD1,TRBV30,TRBJ1-5,.,CAWSADRGGPQHF,TGTGCCTGGAGTGCGGACAGGGGTGGGCCCCAGCATTTT
TRBD1,TRBV5-6,TRBJ2-7,.,CASSETGYEQYF,TGTGCCAGCAGCGAGACAGGGTACGAGCAGTACTTC
TRBD1,TRBV19,TRBJ1-5,once,CASTNSRTGGRYNQPQHF,TGTGCCAGTACCAACTCCCGGACAGGGGGCCGATACAATCAGCCCCAGCATTTT
TRBD1,TRBV9,TRBJ2-7,.,CASSEQGNSYEQYF,TGTGCCAGCAGCGAACAGGGGAACTCCTACGAGCAGTACTTC
TRBD2,TRBV7-9,TRBJ2-1,.,CASSLGLADNEQFF,TGTGCCAGCAGCCTAGGACTAGCGGACAATGAGCAGTTCTTC
TRBD1,TRBV5-6,TRBJ1-3,few,CASSSTGAQNTMYF,TGTGCCAGCAGCTCTACAGGGGCCCAAAACACCATGTATTTT
.,TRBV7-2,TRBJ2-5,.,CASSLQGLETQYF,TGTGCCAGCAGCTTACAGGGGCTAGAGACCCAGTACTTC
TRBD1,TRBV6-1,TRBJ2-1,.,CASSEAGQGVDEQFF,TGTGCCAGCAGTGAAGCGGGACAGGGGGTCGATGAGCAGTTCTTC
.,TRBV5-4,TRBJ1-2,.,CASSWSGGEGGYTF,TGTGCCAGCAGCTGGTCCGGCGGGGAGGGTGGCTACACCTTC
.,TRBV5-4,TRBJ2-5,.,CASSPRGLIETQYF,TGTGCCAGCAGCCCGCGGGGACTTATAGAGACCCAGTACTTC
.,TRBV27,TRBJ1-6,.,CASSPSRGGGTYNSPLHF,TGTGCCAGCAGTCCATCAAGGGGGGGCGGGACCTATAATTCACCCCTCCACTTT
.,TRBV4-1,TRBJ1-2,.,CASSQDGSRRFYGYTF,TGCGCCAGCAGCCAAGATGGGTCACGGCGGTTCTATGGCTACACCTTC
TRBD2,TRBV29-1,TRBJ2-1,.,CSASGEAGGNNEQFF,TGCAGCGCCAGCGGGGAAGCGGGGGGAAACAATGAGCAGTTCTTC
.,TRBV7-9,TRBJ1-6,.,CASSLEPNRNSPLHF,TGTGCCAGCAGCTTAGAGCCAAATAGAAATTCACCCCTCCACTTT
TRBD1,TRBV3-1/TRBV3-2,TRBJ1-3,few,CASSQGGQGGNTIYF,TGTGCCAGCAGCCAAGGGGGACAGGGTGGAAACACCATATATTTT
.,TRBV7-9,TRBJ2-4,.,CASSIDLRKYIQYF,TGTGCCAGCAGCATAGACTTGAGGAAGTACATTCAGTACTTC
.,TRBV10-2,TRBJ1-3,.,CASSESGVSGNTIYF,TGCGCCAGCAGTGAGTCCGGGGTCTCTGGAAACACCATATATTTT
.,TRBV7-9,TRBJ2-3,.,CASSFGQRFTDTQYF,TGTGCCAGCAGTTTTGGACAAAGGTTCACAGATACGCAGTATTTT
.,TRBV12-3/TRBV12-4,TRBJ2-2,many,CASSLRLPRELFF,TGTGCCAGCAGTTTGCGGCTACCGAGGGAGCTGTTTTTT
.,TRBV2,TRBJ1-1,few,CASSEGVNTEAFF,TGTGCCAGCAGTGAGGGAGTGAACACTGAAGCTTTCTTT
TRBD1,TRBV2,TRBJ1-6,few,CASSELDRNNSPLHF,TGTGCCAGCAGTGAACTGGACAGGAATAATTCACCCCTCCACTTT
.,TRBV2,TRBJ2-1,.,CASSFDRSASYNEQFF,TGTGCCAGCAGTTTCGACAGGTCGGCTTCGTACAATGAGCAGTTCTTC
TRBD1,TRBV27,TRBJ2-7,.,CASSLRTGTYEQYF,TGTGCCAGCAGTTTGCGGACAGGGACCTACGAGCAGTACTTC
.,TRBV25-1,TRBJ2-3,.,CASSEYGSTDTQYF,TGTGCCAGCAGTGAATATGGCAGCACAGATACGCAGTATTTT
.,TRBV28,TRBJ1-4,.,CASSPRTVNEKLFF,TGTGCCAGCAGTCCTCGGACAGTTAATGAAAAACTGTTTTTT
.,TRBV7-3,TRBJ1-1,.,CASSPGDITEAFF,TGTGCCAGCAGCCCTGGGGACATCACTGAAGCTTTCTTT
.,TRBV7-2,TRBJ1-6,.,CASSPRGYNSPLHF,TGTGCCAGCAGCCCTAGGGGATACAATTCACCCCTCCACTTT
.,TRBV6-4,TRBJ1-5,.,CASRLTAASNQPQHF,TGTGCCAGCAGACTGACAGCCGCTAGCAATCAGCCCCAGCATTTT
TRBD1,TRBV6-4,TRBJ2-2,.,CASSQGATGELFF,TGTGCCAGCAGTCAGGGGGCCACCGGGGAGCTGTTTTTT